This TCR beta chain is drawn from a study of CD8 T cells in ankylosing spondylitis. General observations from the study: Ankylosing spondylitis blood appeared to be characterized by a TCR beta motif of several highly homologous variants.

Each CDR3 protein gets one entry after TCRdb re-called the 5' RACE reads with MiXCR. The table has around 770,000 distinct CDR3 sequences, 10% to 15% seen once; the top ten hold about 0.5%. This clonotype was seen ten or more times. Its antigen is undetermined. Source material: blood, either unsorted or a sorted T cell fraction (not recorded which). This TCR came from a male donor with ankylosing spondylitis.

The CDR3 DNA is TGTGCCAGCAGTGACTGGAGGGAGTCTTACGAGCAGTACTTC. Protein: CASSDWRESYEQYF. The V and J genes are TRBV12-3 or TRBV12-4 and TRBJ2-7, with D perhaps TRBD2 (6 bases). V was cut by 5 bases and J by 4 bases, with 15 bases left in between. This CDR3 is 14 amino acids long.